This TCR beta chain is drawn from a study of vaccination and CD4 T cells after COVID-19. A note on this clonotype: Its antigen is still unknown.

Treatment indicated: roughly ten-day PBMC culture with coronavirus spike peptide pools or control peptides (ViraFEST assay). Cultured CD4+ T cells had their DNA profiled by the Oncomine TCR Beta short-read assay. TCRdb re-analysed the PCR reads in MiXCR, keeping a single row per CDR3 protein. The sample shows around 19,000 distinct CDR3 sequences, about 45% of them seen only once. Study conclusions and caveats: Spike mono-reactivity was shown by 304 of 307 vaccine-specific clones in convalescent patients.

This receptor was identified in a human donor who had recovered from COVID-19. Sequenced material: CD4+ T cells from blood, cultured in vitro.

CDR3 in amino acids: CASRLENFSNQPQHF. Here the CDR3 DNA reads TGTGCCAGTAGGCTGGAAAATTTTAGCAATCAGCCCCAGCATTTT. The chain recombines TRBV19 with TRBJ1-5; D uncertain. This CDR3 is 15 amino acids long. Germline V gives CDR1 LNHDA, CDR2 SQIVND (reference sequence). V was shortened by 6 bases and J by 0 bases, with 12 bases between the two germline ends.